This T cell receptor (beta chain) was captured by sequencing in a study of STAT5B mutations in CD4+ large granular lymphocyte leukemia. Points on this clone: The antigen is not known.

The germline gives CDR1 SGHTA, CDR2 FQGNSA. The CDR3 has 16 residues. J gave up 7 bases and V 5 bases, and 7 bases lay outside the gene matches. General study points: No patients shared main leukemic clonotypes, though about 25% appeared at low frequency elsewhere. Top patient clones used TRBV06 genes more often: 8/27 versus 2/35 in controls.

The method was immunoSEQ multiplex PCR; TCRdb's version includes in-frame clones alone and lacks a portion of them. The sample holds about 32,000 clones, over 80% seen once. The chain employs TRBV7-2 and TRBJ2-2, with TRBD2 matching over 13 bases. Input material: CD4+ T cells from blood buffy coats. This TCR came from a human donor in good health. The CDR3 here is CASSVRTSGRDGELFF. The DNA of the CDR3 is TGTGCCAGCAGCGTTAGGACTAGCGGGAGAGACGGGGAGCTGTTTTTT.